This T cell receptor (beta chain) was identified in a study of blood T cell repertoires in COVID-19. On the study more broadly: Sources were T cells, B-cell-depleted T cells, or PBMCs; the material itself was cDNA or gDNA.

The assay was immunoSEQ multiplex PCR, and TCRdb's table has in-frame clones only and misses some. Of some 150,000 clones in the sample, 90% were seen once. The V gene end was trimmed by 5 bases and the J gene end by 3 bases; junction bases not matched to a gene: 8. CDR1 and CDR2 from the germline V gene are LNHDA and SQIVND (reference sequence). This CDR3 is built from 16 residues. This clonotype was obtained from a woman over 75 with acute or convalescent COVID-19. The sequenced material came from peripheral blood. V usage is TRBV19 and J usage is TRBJ1-5, with TRBD1 matching 9 bases. The CDR3 DNA reads TGTGCCAGTAGTGCGGCGGACAGGGGATACAATCAGCCCCAGCATTTT. Translated, it gives CASSAADRGYNQPQHF. The complete variable domain, with remaining parts taken from reference TRBV19 and TRBJ1-5, reads DGGITQSPKYLFRKEGQNVTLSCEQNLNHDAMYWYRQDPGQGLRLIYYSQIVNDFQKGDIAEGYSVSREKKESFPLTVTSAQKNPTAFYLCASSAADRGYNQPQHFGDGTRLSIL.